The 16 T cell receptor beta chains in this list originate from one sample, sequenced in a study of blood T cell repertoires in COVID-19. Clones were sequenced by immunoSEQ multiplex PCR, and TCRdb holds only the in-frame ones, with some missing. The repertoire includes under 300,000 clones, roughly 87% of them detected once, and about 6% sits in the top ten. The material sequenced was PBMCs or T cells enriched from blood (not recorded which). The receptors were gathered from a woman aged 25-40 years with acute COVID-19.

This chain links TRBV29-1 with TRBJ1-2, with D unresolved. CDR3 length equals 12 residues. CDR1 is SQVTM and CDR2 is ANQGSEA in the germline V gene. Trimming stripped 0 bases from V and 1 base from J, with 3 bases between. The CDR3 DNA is TGCAGCGTTGAAGACAGTAACTATGGCTACACCTTC. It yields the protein CSVEDSNYGYTF.

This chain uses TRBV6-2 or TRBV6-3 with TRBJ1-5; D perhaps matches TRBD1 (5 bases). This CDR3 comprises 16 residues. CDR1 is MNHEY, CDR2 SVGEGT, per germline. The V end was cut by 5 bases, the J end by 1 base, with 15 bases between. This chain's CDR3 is CASSQFQGRSNQPQHF. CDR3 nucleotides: TGTGCCAGCAGTCAATTCCAGGGTAGGAGCAATCAGCCCCAGCATTTT.

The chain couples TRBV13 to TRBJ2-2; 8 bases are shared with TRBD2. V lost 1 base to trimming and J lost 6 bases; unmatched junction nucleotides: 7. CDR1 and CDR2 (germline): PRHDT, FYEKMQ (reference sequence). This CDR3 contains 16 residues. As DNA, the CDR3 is TGTGCCAGCAGCTTAGTCTCTAGCGGGTTCGCCGGGGAGCTGTTTTTT. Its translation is CASSLVSSGFAGELFF.

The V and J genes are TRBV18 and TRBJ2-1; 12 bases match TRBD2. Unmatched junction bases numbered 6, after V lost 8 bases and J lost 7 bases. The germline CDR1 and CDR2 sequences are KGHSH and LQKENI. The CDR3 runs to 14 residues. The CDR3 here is CASIRTSGMNEQFF. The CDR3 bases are TGTGCCAGCATCCGGACTAGCGGGATGAATGAGCAGTTCTTC.

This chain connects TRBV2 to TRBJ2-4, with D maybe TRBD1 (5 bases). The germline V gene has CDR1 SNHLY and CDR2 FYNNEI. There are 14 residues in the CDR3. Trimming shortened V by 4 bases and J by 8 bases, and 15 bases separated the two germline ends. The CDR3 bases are TGTGCCAGCAGTGCTTGGGCAGGGAAGGACATTCAGTACTTC. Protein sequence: CASSAWAGKDIQYF.

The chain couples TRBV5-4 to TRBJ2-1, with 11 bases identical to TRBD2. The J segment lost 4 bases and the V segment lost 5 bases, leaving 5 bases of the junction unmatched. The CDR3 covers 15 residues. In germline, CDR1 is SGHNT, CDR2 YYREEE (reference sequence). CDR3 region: CASRGGLADYNEQFF. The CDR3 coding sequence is TGTGCCAGCAGGGGGGGACTAGCGGATTACAATGAGCAGTTCTTC.

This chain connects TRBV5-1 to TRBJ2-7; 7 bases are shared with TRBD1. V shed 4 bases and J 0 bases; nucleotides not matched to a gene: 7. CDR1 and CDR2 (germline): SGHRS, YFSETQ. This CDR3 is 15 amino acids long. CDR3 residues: CASSPKPGGSYEQYF. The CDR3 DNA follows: TGCGCCAGCAGCCCTAAACCAGGGGGCTCCTACGAGCAGTACTTC.

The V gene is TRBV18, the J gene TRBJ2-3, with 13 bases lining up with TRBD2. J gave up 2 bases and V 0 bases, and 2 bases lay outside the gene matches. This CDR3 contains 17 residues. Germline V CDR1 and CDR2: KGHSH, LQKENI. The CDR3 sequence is CASSPPGTSGVTDTQYF. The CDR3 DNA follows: TGTGCCAGCTCACCACCAGGGACTAGCGGGGTCACAGATACGCAGTATTTT.

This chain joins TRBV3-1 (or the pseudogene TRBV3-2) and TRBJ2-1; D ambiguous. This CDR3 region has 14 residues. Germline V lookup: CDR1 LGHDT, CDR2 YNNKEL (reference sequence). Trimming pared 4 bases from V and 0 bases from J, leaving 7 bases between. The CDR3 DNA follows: TGTGCCAGCAGCCCGTATAGCTCCTACAATGAGCAGTTCTTC. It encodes CASSPYSSYNEQFF.

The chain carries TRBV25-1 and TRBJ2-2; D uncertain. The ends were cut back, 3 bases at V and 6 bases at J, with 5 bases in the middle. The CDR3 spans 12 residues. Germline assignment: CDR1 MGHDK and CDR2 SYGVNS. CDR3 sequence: CASSDISGELFF. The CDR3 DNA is TGTGCCAGCAGTGATATCTCCGGGGAGCTGTTTTTT.

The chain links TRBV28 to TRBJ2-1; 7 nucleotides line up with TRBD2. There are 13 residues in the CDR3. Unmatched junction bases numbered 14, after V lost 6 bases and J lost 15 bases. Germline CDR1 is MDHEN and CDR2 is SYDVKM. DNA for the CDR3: TGTGCCAGCAGCCAAGTCCCGGGAGGCCCCTCGTTCTTC. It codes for CASSQVPGGPSFF.

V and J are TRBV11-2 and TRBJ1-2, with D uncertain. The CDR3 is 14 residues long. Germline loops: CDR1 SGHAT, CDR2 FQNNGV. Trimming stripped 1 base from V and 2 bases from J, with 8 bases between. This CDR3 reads CASSLASGNYGYTF. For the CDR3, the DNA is TGTGCCAGCAGCTTAGCGAGCGGAAACTATGGCTACACCTTC.

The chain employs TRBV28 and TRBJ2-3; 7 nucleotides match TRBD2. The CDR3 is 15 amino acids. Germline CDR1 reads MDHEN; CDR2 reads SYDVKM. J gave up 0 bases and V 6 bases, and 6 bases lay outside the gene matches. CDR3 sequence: CASSRPSGSTDTQYF. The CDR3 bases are TGTGCCAGCAGCCGTCCTAGCGGAAGCACAGATACGCAGTATTTT.

The CDR3 nucleotides read TGTGCCAGCAGCTTCCAGGGGAATAGTGATGAGCAGTTCTTC. Protein: CASSFQGNSDEQFF. The rearrangement joins TRBV5-4 to TRBJ2-1, with D possibly matching TRBD1 (6 bases). Trimming cost V 2 bases and J 8 bases, with 14 bases left between them. CDR1 and CDR2 (germline): SGHNT, YYREEE (reference sequence). The CDR3 is 14 residues long.

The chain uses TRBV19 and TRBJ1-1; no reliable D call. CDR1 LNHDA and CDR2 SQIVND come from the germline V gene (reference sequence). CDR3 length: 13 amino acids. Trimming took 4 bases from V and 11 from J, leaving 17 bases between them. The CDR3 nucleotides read TGTGCCAGTAGTACCACCCTCAGGTCTCCCGCTTTCTTT. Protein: CASSTTLRSPAFF.

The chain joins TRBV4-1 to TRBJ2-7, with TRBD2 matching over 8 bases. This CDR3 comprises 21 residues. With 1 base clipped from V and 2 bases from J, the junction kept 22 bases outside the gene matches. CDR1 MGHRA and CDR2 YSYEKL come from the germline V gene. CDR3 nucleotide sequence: TGCGCCAGCAGCCAAGCGGATAGCACGACTACAGCGGGAGCCCCCGCCTACGAGCAGTACTTC. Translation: CASSQADSTTTAGAPAYEQYF.